This T cell receptor (beta chain) was recorded in a study of cytomegalovirus exposure and HLA in healthy donors. Overall study context: In a previous analysis, nearly 120 million unique TCR beta sequences were found from roughly 180 million T cells.

Primers: 60 Vbeta forward and 13 Jbeta reverse. Repertoires were generated with immunoSEQ multiplex PCR, while TCRdb's copy carries only in-frame clones and drops some. This sample contains roughly 200,000 clones. Worth noting for this clone: The antigen is unknown.

V lost 7 bases and J lost 1; bases outside the gene matches: 9. The CDR3 contains 15 residues. From germline, CDR1 is LNHNV and CDR2 YYDKDF (reference sequence). Study-level findings and limits: Researchers reportedly found TCR beta sequences accurately predicted most subjects' HLA-A and HLA-B alleles. As immune exposure information, only CMV serostatus was available.

The chain uses TRBV15 and TRBJ2-7, with 8 nucleotides matching TRBD2. Sequenced sample: PBMCs. The receptor's source is a girl aged 2-10 years in good health and CMV-seropositive. DNA of the CDR3: TGTGCCACCACCCCAAGCGGGAGTCCGTCCTACGAGCAGTACTTC. It is translated as CATTPSGSPSYEQYF.